This T cell receptor beta chain was found in a study of T cell repertoires in cytomegalovirus infection. Whole-study context: Signatures in public TCR beta sequences pointed to both CMV infection and matching HLA type. General study points: The ex vivo response showed dominance by HLA-C-restricted CMV-specific TCR beta clonotypes. Of the TCR beta families, the public ones yielded a cumulative frequency that identified carriers of CMV plus the relevant HLA.

The V and J ends lost 5 bases and 0 bases respectively, with 7 bases between them. Germline values: CDR1 SEHNR, CDR2 FQNEAQ (reference sequence). The CDR3 length is 14 residues. MiXCR, run by TCRdb on the reads, gives a single entry per CDR3 protein. The sample holds around 170,000 distinct CDR3 sequences, about a sixth seen once. This clonotype appeared a few times. Its antigen remains unidentified. Sequencing used CD8+ T cells from PBMCs. The chain is built from TRBV7-9 and TRBJ1-4, with unresolved D. The sequence came from a human donor in good health (CMV status not recorded). Some clones in this sample may be carry-over from other donors' samples. CDR3 in DNA: TGTGCCAGCAGCCATGTTGCAACTAATGAAAAACTGTTTTTT. Residues: CASSHVATNEKLFF.